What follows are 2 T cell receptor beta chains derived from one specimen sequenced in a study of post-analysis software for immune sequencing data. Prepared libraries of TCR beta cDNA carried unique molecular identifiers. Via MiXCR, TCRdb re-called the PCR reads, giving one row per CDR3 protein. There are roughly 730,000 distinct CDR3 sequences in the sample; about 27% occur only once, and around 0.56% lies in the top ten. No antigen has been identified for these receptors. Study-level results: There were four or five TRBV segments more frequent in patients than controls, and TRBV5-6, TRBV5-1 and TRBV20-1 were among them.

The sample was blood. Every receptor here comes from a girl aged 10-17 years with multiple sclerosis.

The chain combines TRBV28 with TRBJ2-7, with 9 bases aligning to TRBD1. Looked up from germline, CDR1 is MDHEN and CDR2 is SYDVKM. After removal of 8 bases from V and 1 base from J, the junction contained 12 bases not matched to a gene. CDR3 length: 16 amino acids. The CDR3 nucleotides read TGTGCCAGCCACGAACCTGGACAGGGGATTTCCTACGAGCAGTACTTC. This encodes CASHEPGQGISYEQYF.

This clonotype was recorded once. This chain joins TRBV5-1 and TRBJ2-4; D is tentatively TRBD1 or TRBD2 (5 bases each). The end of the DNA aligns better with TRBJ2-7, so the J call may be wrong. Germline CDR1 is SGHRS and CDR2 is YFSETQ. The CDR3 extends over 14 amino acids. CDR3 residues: CASSSEGSRNEQYF. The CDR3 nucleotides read TGCGCCAGCAGCTCCGAGGGGAGCAGAAACGAGCAGTACTTC.